This T cell receptor (beta chain) was retrieved from a study of Ad26.COV2.S vaccination and SARS-CoV-2 variants (dated by TCRdb to 2020 to 2023). With respect to the entire study: Donors in the vaccine arm were drawn from COV1001, a multicentre, randomized, double-blind, placebo-controlled phase I-IIa trial testing Ad26.COV2.S in healthy adults. Ad26.COV2.S was given intramuscularly at 5x10^10 or 1x10^11 viral particles, as a single shot or as two shots 56 days apart. TCRbeta repertoire sequencing was used to assess the specificity and breadth of SARS-CoV-2-reactive T cell receptors after Ad26.COV2.S vaccination. A total of approximately 30 samples were included in the TCR-sequenced set, comprising around 19 Ad26.COV2.S vaccine recipients, 5 placebo recipients and 8 SARS-CoV-2 convalescent individuals. Trial participants were randomized into five groups of five, in which low-dose or high-dose Ad26.COV2.S was given once or twice, or placebo was given on both occasions. Investigators remained blinded to trial group allocation during experiments and outcome assessment.

From cysteine to phenylalanine, the CDR3 is 13 amino acids long. This entry keeps only the CDR3 DNA: 39 bases, framed from base 1. CDR1 MNHEY and CDR2 SVGAGI are derived from the germline V gene. V sheds 6 bases and J sheds 5 bases, leaving 13 bases between their ends. The immunoSEQ Assay was the method used to sequence TCRbeta CDR3 regions. After extraction, genomic DNA underwent amplification by bias-controlled multiplex PCR, followed by high-throughput sequencing. In the paper's pipeline: To quantify the absolute abundance of every unique TCRbeta CDR3 region, sequences were collapsed and filtered. T cell fraction was estimated by normalization of TCRbeta template counts to usable DNA, with usable DNA being measured through amplification of reference genes present in all nucleated cells. Repertoire TCRs were annotated as SARS-CoV-2-specific by exact matching of V gene, CDR3 amino acid sequence and J gene to a known reactive TCR set. MIRA supplied the reference SARS-CoV-2 TCR set, which was filtered for enrichment in COVID-19-positive ImmuneCODE repertoires so that public or cross-reactive TCRs were removed. Based on the MIRA antigens, annotated TCRs were further analysed at the level of specific ORF or position within ORF. Depth was the summed frequency of annotated unique rearrangements, while breadth was defined as annotated unique rearrangements over total unique productive rearrangements. TCR breadth was compared between groups using two-sided Wilcoxon rank-sum tests. TCRdb stores this immuneACCESS table with in-frame sequences only. Part of the clones is absent; in the studies checked, under half of the shortfall reflects unresolved V genes, and no reason is known for the rest. V and J calls and clone size are those listed in that table; D and trimming were worked out from the DNA. This sample comprises roughly 320,000 clones, around 85% of them detected only once. The ten largest clones add up to around 2.2% of the sample.

In regard to this clone: Its antigen remains undetermined. No much larger clone is present one base from it, and per-base qualities are unavailable.

The sample's treatment or condition label is to be understood as: around 19 received Ad26.COV2.S at low or high dose, single or two shots; roughly five received placebo; per-sample allocation not given. Repertoires of vaccine and placebo recipients were sequenced from samples collected on day 63 after the first injection. Between 29 July and 7 August 2020, Cohort 1b enrolled 20 to 30 adults aged 18-55 years at one site in Boston, USA. Ad26.COV2.S was a replication-incompetent adenovirus type 26 vector expressing a prefusion-stabilized SARS-CoV-2 spike protein from the original Wuhan strain. Overall study results and their limits: Vaccine and placebo recipients had similar non-spike TCR breadth, a finding consistent with the vaccine containing only spike. It was noted by the authors that total T cell responses may have been underestimated by the TCR breadth and depth analyses. After vaccination, substantial breadth of spike-specific CD8+ and CD4+ T cell responses was reported. Compared with placebo recipients, Ad26.COV2.S recipients showed higher spike-specific TCR breadth (P = 0.0014). Comparing responses between vaccine doses or regimens was not something the study was powered to do.

The sequence derives from a person between 18 and 65 years old who received the Ad26.COV2.S COVID-19 vaccine or a placebo. The rearranged segments are TRBV6-5 and TRBJ1-1; the D segment could be TRBD1, given 6 matching bases. Sample: peripheral blood, taken in a trial of Ad26.COV2.S vaccine versus placebo. The CDR3 region: CASRKGGKTEAFF. The DNA sequence is as follows: TGTGCCAGCAGGAAAGGGGGTAAGACTGAAGCTTTCTTT.